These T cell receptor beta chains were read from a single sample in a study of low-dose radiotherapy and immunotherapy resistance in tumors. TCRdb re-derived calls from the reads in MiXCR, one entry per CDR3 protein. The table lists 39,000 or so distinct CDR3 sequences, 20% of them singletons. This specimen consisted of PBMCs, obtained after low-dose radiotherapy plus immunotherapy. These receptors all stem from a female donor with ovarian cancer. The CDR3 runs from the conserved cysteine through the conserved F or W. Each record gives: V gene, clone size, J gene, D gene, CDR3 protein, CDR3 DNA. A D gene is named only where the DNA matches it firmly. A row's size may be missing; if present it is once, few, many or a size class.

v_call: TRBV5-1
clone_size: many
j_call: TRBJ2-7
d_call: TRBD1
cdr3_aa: CASSLVGQSYEQYF
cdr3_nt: TGCGCCAGCAGCTTGGTGGGACAGTCTTACGAGCAGTACTTC

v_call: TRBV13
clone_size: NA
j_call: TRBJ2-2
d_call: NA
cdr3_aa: CASSSMDKNTGELFF
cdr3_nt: TGTGCCAGCAGCTCCATGGACAAGAACACCGGGGAGCTGTTTTTT

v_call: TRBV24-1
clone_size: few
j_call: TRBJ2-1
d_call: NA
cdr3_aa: CATSDLSGTSYNEQFF
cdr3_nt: TGTGCCACCAGTGATTTAAGCGGCACCTCCTACAATGAGCAGTTCTTC

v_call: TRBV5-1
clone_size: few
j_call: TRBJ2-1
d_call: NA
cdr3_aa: CASSLGDRYNEQFF
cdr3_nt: TGCGCCAGCAGCTTGGGTGACAGGTACAATGAGCAGTTCTTC

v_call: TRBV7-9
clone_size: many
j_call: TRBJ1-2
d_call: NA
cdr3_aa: CASRLVSGSTNYGYTF
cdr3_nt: TGTGCCAGCAGACTTGTCTCCGGCAGCACCAACTATGGCTACACCTTC

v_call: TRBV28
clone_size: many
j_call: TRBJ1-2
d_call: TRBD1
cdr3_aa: CASSSPRSQGARGYTF
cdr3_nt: TGTGCCAGCAGTTCCCCCCGCTCACAGGGGGCGCGTGGCTACACCTTC

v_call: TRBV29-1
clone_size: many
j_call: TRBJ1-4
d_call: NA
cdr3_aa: CSVVKGVNEKLFF
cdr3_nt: TGCAGCGTTGTCAAGGGGGTAAATGAAAAACTGTTTTTT

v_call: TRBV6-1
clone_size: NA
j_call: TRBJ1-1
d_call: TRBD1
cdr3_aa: CASTGDRASEAFF
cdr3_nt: TGTGCCAGTACCGGGGACAGGGCATCTGAAGCTTTCTTT

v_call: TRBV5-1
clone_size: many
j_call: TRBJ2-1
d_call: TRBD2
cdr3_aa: CASNLAGSNEQFF
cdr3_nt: TGCGCCAGCAACTTAGCGGGAAGCAATGAGCAGTTCTTC

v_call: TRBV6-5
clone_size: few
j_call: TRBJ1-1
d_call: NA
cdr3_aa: CASSYSGGKEAFF
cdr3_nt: TGTGCCAGCAGTTACTCGGGGGGAAAAGAAGCTTTCTTT

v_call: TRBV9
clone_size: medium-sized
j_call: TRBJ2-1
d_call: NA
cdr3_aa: CASSGLTGKYNEQFF
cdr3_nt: TGTGCCAGCAGCGGCCTTACAGGGAAGTACAATGAGCAGTTCTTC

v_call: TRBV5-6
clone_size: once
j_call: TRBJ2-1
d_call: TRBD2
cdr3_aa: CASCVGGGPSEQFF
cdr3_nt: TGTGCCAGCTGCGTGGGGGGAGGGCCGAGTGAGCAGTTCTTC

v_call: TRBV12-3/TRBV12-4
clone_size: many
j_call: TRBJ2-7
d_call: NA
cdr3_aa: CASSRGEVGSEQYF
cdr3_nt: TGTGCCAGCAGTAGAGGGGAAGTGGGGTCCGAGCAGTACTTC

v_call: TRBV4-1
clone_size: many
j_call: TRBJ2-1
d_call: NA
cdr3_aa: CASSREGPGGRQFF
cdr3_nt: TGCGCCAGCAGCCGCGAAGGTCCCGGGGGGCGGCAGTTCTTC

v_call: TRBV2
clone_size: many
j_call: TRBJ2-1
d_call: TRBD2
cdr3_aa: CASRRTSGGNEQFF
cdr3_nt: TGTGCCAGCAGGCGGACTAGCGGGGGAAATGAGCAGTTCTTC

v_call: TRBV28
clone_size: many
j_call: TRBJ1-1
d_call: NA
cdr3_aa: CASTSPEGGTEAFF
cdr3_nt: TGTGCCAGCACCTCCCCCGAGGGCGGGACTGAAGCTTTCTTT